This T cell receptor (beta chain) was profiled in a study of shared clonotypes between healthy human individuals. Study-level background: Three plates each covered CD4 naive and memory; CD8 naive two, CD8 memory one.

Assay used: immunoSEQ multiplex PCR; TCRdb lists only in-frame clones, some missing. The table lists roughly 2.2 million clones, more than 80% of them singletons, with approximately 0.4% in the top ten. Per germline, CDR1 MNHEY and CDR2 SVGAGI. The CDR3 loop spans 11 amino acids. V gave up 6 bases and J gave up 4 bases, with 5 bases separating them. The J gene is TRBJ2-3, the V gene TRBV6-5; unclear D gene. Sequencing used naive CD4+ T cells from PBMCs. Subset defined: CD45RA+ positively selected. The source of this sequence is a man younger than 35 in good health. Some clones in this sample may be carry-over from other donors' samples. CDR3 nucleotide sequence: TGTGCCAGCAGATTCGCAGATACGCAGTATTTT. Translated: CASRFADTQYF.